Presented here are 25 T cell receptor beta chains from one specimen sequenced in a study of cytomegalovirus exposure and HLA in healthy donors. TCRdb's copy holds only in-frame clones and misses some; the assay was immunoSEQ multiplex PCR. This table holds some 140,000 clones, around four fifths found once. The sample consisted of PBMCs. The receptors were gathered from a man aged 30 to 39 in good health and CMV-seropositive.

The chain combines TRBV23-1 with TRBJ2-7, with 9 bases lining up with TRBD1. TRBV23-1 qualifies as an ORF whose function is uncertain. CDR3 length equals 13 residues. The J segment lost 2 bases and the V segment lost 10 bases, leaving 6 bases of the junction unmatched. CDR3 region: CANTGTGPYEQYF. The CDR3 region has the DNA TGCGCCAATACCGGGACAGGGCCCTACGAGCAGTACTTC.

This chain links TRBV7-3 with TRBJ1-2; 8 bases agree with TRBD1. V was pared by 2 bases and J by 8 bases, with 16 bases of the junction left unmatched. The germline gives CDR1 SGHTA, CDR2 FQGTGA. The CDR3 covers 17 residues. The chain's CDR3 is CASSLGSVKVQGEGYTF. CDR3 in DNA: TGTGCCAGCAGCTTAGGCTCCGTCAAGGTACAGGGGGAGGGCTACACCTTC.

The genes are TRBV4-1 and TRBJ1-1, with D perhaps TRBD1 (5 bases). V was clipped by 4 bases and J by 1 base, with 13 bases between them. The CDR3 has 15 amino acids. The V gene's germline CDR1 is MGHRA and CDR2 YSYEKL. The CDR3 sequence is CASSPGQGWNTEAFF. Here the CDR3 DNA reads TGCGCCAGCAGCCCGGGTCAGGGATGGAACACTGAAGCTTTCTTT.

The CDR3 protein is CASSLQGWNTEAFF. The CDR3 DNA reads as TGTGCCAGCAGCTTACAGGGTTGGAACACTGAAGCTTTCTTT. The V call is TRBV7-3, the J call TRBJ1-1; a possible D gene is TRBD1 (5 bases). CDR1 and CDR2 from the germline V gene are SGHTA and FQGTGA. CDR3 size: 14 residues. Trimming removed 2 bases from V and 1 base from J, with 8 bases in between.

The V gene is TRBV7-2, the J gene TRBJ2-1, with 11 positions matching TRBD2. The CDR3 is 16 amino acids. The germline V gene has CDR1 SGHTA and CDR2 FQGNSA. The J segment lost 2 bases and the V segment lost 5 bases, leaving 5 bases of the junction unmatched. The CDR3 nucleotides are TGTGCCAGCAGCCTCATAGCGGGAGGGCCCTACAATGAGCAGTTCTTC. Amino acid sequence: CASSLIAGGPYNEQFF.

The V call is TRBV2, the J call TRBJ2-2, with 7 bases identical to TRBD2. J gave up 0 bases and V 7 bases, and 5 bases lay outside the gene matches. The CDR3 runs to 15 residues. Germline loops: CDR1 SNHLY, CDR2 FYNNEI. CDR3 sequence: CASMRGLANTGELFF. CDR3 bases: TGTGCCAGCATGAGAGGACTAGCGAACACCGGGGAGCTGTTTTTT.

The DNA of the CDR3 is TGTGCCAGCAGAGGTTGGGGGGGGAACTATGGCTACACCTTC. It is translated as CASRGWGGNYGYTF. The rearrangement uses TRBV6-1 and TRBJ1-2; D might be TRBD1 (5 bases). Trimming removed 6 bases from V and 2 bases from J, with 13 bases in between. The CDR3 is 14 residues long. Germline assignment: CDR1 MNHNS and CDR2 SASEGT.

The J gene is TRBJ2-7, the V gene TRBV11-3; the match to TRBD2 covers 9 bases. The germline V gene has CDR1 SGHNT and CDR2 YENEEA. This CDR3 contains 14 residues. V lost 7 bases and J lost 1; bases outside the gene matches: 5. The CDR3 spells CASTPTSGSYEQYF. As DNA, the CDR3 is TGTGCCAGCACCCCGACTAGCGGTTCCTACGAGCAGTACTTC.

The V gene is TRBV2, the J gene TRBJ1-1; no clear D gene. CDR1 and CDR2 from the germline V gene are SNHLY and FYNNEI. Trimming pared 2 bases from V and 10 bases from J, leaving 14 bases between. There are 13 residues in the CDR3. The CDR3 nucleotides are TGTGCCAGCAGTGAACCACCGGGGATCACAGCTTTCTTT. It is translated as CASSEPPGITAFF.

The chain uses TRBV2 and TRBJ1-2; the match to TRBD1 covers 10 bases. V lost 6 bases and J lost 2; bases outside the gene matches: 3. CDR3 length: 14 amino acids. CDR1 and CDR2 from the germline V gene are SNHLY and FYNNEI. CDR3 residues: CASSLDRGNYGYTF. In DNA, the CDR3 is TGTGCCAGCAGCCTGGACAGGGGGAACTATGGCTACACCTTC.

The rearrangement joins TRBV7-2 to TRBJ1-1; possibly TRBD1 for D (5 bases). Germline values: CDR1 SGHTA, CDR2 FQGNSA. CDR3 size: 12 residues. V was shortened by 4 bases and J by 4 bases, with 7 bases between the two germline ends. The CDR3 loop is CASSWGLTEAFF. In DNA form, the CDR3 reads TGTGCCAGCAGCTGGGGACTCACTGAAGCTTTCTTT. Combining the CDR3 with reference TRBV7-2 and TRBJ1-1 gives the whole variable domain GAGVSQSPSNKVTEKGKDVELRCDPISGHTALYWYRQSLGQGLEFLIYFQGNSAPDKSGLPSDRFSAERTGGSVSTLTIQRTQQEDSAVYLCASSWGLTEAFFGQGTRLTVV.

The chain has TRBV5-1 and TRBJ2-1; the match to TRBD2 covers 9 bases. Germline values: CDR1 SGHRS, CDR2 YFSETQ. CDR3 size: 14 residues. V trimming: 5 bases; J trimming: 7 bases; junction bases outside the gene matches: 7. The CDR3 is CASRHGLAKNEQFF. CDR3 DNA: TGCGCCAGCAGACATGGACTAGCGAAGAATGAGCAGTTCTTC.

The chain combines TRBV14 with TRBJ2-3; 10 bases are a match to TRBD1. The CDR3 totals 16 residues. Per the germline V gene, CDR1 is SGHDN and CDR2 is FVKESK. V shed 2 bases and J 1 base; nucleotides not matched to a gene: 3. The CDR3 spells CASSQSGTGGTDTQYF. CDR3 nucleotide sequence: TGTGCCAGCAGCCAATCCGGGACAGGGGGCACAGATACGCAGTATTTT.

The chain links TRBV7-2 to TRBJ2-5; D gene ambiguous. Trimming took off 7 bases at V and 5 bases at J, with 8 bases between the two ends. Germline V CDR1 and CDR2: SGHTA, FQGNSA. The CDR3 totals 11 residues. CDR3 sequence (DNA): TGTGCCAGCATGAGATTTGAGACCCAGTACTTC. It codes for CASMRFETQYF.

The chain joins TRBV7-3 to TRBJ1-1; maybe TRBD1 (6 bases). The CDR3 is 13 amino acids. V was pared by 6 bases and J by 10 bases, with 18 bases between. Germline V lookup: CDR1 SGHTA, CDR2 FQGTGA. The CDR3 DNA follows: TGTGCCAGCAGTTCCCAGGGGCAGGCCGGAGCTTTCTTT. Its protein product is CASSSQGQAGAFF.

The chain combines TRBV2 with TRBJ2-2; 10 nucleotides align to TRBD1. V lost 3 bases to trimming and J lost 5 bases; unmatched junction nucleotides: 3. CDR3 size: 15 residues. Germline values: CDR1 SNHLY, CDR2 FYNNEI. For the CDR3, the DNA is TGTGCCAGCAGTGAGACAGGGGGCCGAACCGGGGAGCTGTTTTTT. This sequence encodes CASSETGGRTGELFF.

The V gene is TRBV7-9, the J gene TRBJ2-2, with TRBD2 matching 7 bases. Unmatched junction bases numbered 7, after V lost 7 bases and J lost 5 bases. The CDR3 contains 14 residues. Germline V gives CDR1 SEHNR, CDR2 FQNEAQ (reference sequence). CDR3 DNA sequence: TGTGCCAGCATGGGGGGGACGGGGACCGGGGAGCTGTTTTTT. Protein: CASMGGTGTGELFF.

This clone was recorded a few times. The J gene is TRBJ2-7, the V gene TRBV27; the match to TRBD1 covers 7 bases. The V and J ends lost 6 bases and 0 bases, in that order; junction bases with no gene match: 5. The CDR3 runs to 14 residues. In germline, CDR1 is MNHEY, CDR2 SMNVEV (reference sequence). CDR3 protein: CASSRGWASYEQYF. For the CDR3, the DNA is TGTGCCAGCAGCAGGGGGTGGGCCTCCTACGAGCAGTACTTC.

V and J are TRBV5-1 and TRBJ1-6; 8 bases map to TRBD1. V was clipped by 1 base and J by 5 bases; unmatched bases: 20. The CDR3 contains 21 residues. Looked up from germline, CDR1 is SGHRS and CDR2 is YFSETQ. CDR3 bases: TGCGCCAGCAGCTTGAGTTTATCCGGGACAGGCTCTCGTCGTGATAATTCACCCCTCCACTTT. As protein: CASSLSLSGTGSRRDNSPLHF.

The rearrangement uses TRBV6-1 and TRBJ2-5; the match to TRBD1 covers 8 bases. Germline assignment: CDR1 MNHNS and CDR2 SASEGT. With 11 bases clipped from V and 5 bases from J, the junction kept 10 bases outside the gene matches. There are 13 residues in the CDR3. The CDR3 nucleotides read TGTGCCTCGTCGGGGTCAGGGGGCGAGACCCAGTACTTC. Residues: CASSGSGGETQYF.

V is TRBV6-5 and J is TRBJ2-7, with D unclear. The CDR3 totals 13 residues. Per germline, CDR1 MNHEY and CDR2 SVGAGI. V lost 2 bases, J lost 3 bases, and 8 bases lay in between. The CDR3 sequence is CASSYLGNYEQYF. The CDR3 DNA reads TGTGCCAGCAGTTACCTTGGCAACTACGAGCAGTACTTC.

This chain joins TRBV10-3 and TRBJ2-1; 8 bases map to TRBD1. Germline V CDR1 and CDR2: ENHRY, SYGVKD. This CDR3 contains 13 residues. V shed 7 bases, J shed 8 bases, and the junction held 7 bases outside the gene matches. The CDR3 reads CAINQDRADEQFF. DNA for the CDR3: TGTGCCATCAACCAGGACAGGGCGGATGAGCAGTTCTTC.

The V call is TRBV7-9, the J call TRBJ2-7, with D tentatively TRBD1 (6 bases). The CDR3 sequence is 15 residues long. Germline values: CDR1 SEHNR, CDR2 FQNEAQ (reference sequence). Trimming stripped 5 bases from V and 0 bases from J, with 14 bases between. The DNA of the CDR3 is TGTGCCAGCAGCCCCTGGGGGCCGAGCTCCTACGAGCAGTACTTC. Protein: CASSPWGPSSYEQYF.

The rearrangement uses TRBV6-6 and TRBJ1-2, with D unresolved. CDR1 is MNHNY, CDR2 SVGAGI, per germline (reference sequence). This CDR3 spans 14 amino acids. V lost 4 bases and J 3 bases, leaving 12 bases between the germline ends. The CDR3 DNA sequence: TGTGCCAGCAGTTCCCTCACGGTGGACTATGGCTACACCTTC. Amino acids: CASSSLTVDYGYTF.

This rearrangement joins TRBV6-1 to TRBJ2-5; tentatively, D is TRBD1 (5 bases). V was cut by 7 bases and J by 5 bases, with 17 bases left in between. The length of the CDR3 is 14 residues. Germline V gene data show CDR1 as MNHNS and CDR2 as SASEGT. The CDR3 here is CASIRTGLWETQYF. In DNA form, the CDR3 reads TGTGCCAGCATCCGAACAGGCCTCTGGGAGACCCAGTACTTC.